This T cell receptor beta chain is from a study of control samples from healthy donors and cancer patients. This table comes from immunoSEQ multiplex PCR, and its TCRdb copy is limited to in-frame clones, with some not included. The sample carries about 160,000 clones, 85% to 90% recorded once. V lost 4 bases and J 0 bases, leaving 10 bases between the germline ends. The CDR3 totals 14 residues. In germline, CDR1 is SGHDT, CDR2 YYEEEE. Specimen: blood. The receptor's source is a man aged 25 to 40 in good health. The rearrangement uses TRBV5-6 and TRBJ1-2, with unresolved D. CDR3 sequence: CASSPPTANYGYTF. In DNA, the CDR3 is TGTGCCAGCAGCCCCCCAACAGCTAACTATGGCTACACCTTC.